The rows below give T cell receptor beta chains drawn from one sample of a study of T cell responses to AZD1222 COVID-19 vaccine. Here immunoSEQ multiplex PCR was the method, and the copy in TCRdb shows in-frame clones only, minus some. The data contain some 97,000 clones, 80% to 95% of them singletons. The sample in question was peripheral blood, obtained on day 0 of AZD1222 vaccination. Every receptor here comes from an adult in good health. Both conserved end residues are part of each CDR3. D genes are given only for firm matches. Rows give clone size only sometimes, using once, few, many, or a class for an expanded clone.

D,size,V,J,CDR3,DNA
TRBD2,NA,TRBV6-5,TRBJ2-7,CASSYIAGAGNEQYF,TGTGCCAGCAGTTACATAGCGGGCGCTGGGAACGAGCAGTACTTC
NA,NA,TRBV10-3,TRBJ1-2,CAISAPGSGGYTF,TGTGCCATCAGTGCCCCAGGATCTGGAGGCTACACCTTC
NA,once,TRBV19,TRBJ1-5,CASSIVPGEARGQPQHF,TGTGCCAGTAGTATAGTTCCCGGGGAGGCCCGGGGCCAGCCCCAGCATTTT
NA,NA,TRBV19,TRBJ1-1,CASSIGPGTEAFF,TGTGCCAGTAGTATAGGACCGGGCACTGAAGCTTTCTTT
NA,once,TRBV19,TRBJ2-5,CASSIDRKETQYF,TGTGCCAGTAGTATAGACAGAAAAGAGACCCAGTACTTC
TRBD2,NA,TRBV11-2,TRBJ2-5,CASSLGISGMGETQYF,TGTGCCAGCAGCTTAGGGATTAGCGGGATGGGAGAGACCCAGTACTTC
TRBD2,NA,TRBV19,TRBJ2-5,CASRGTSQETQYF,TGTGCCAGTAGAGGGACTAGCCAAGAGACCCAGTACTTC
NA,NA,TRBV11-3,TRBJ2-6,CASSLGFSYSGANVLTF,TGTGCCAGCAGCTTAGGGTTCAGTTACTCTGGGGCCAACGTCCTGACTTTC
TRBD2,NA,TRBV28,TRBJ2-7,CASSHLAGAEQYF,TGTGCCAGCAGCCACCTAGCGGGCGCCGAGCAGTACTTC
NA,NA,TRBV19,TRBJ1-3,CASRSSGSGNTIYF,TGTGCCAGTAGGTCCAGTGGGTCCGGAAACACCATATATTTT
TRBD1,NA,TRBV2,TRBJ1-1,CASTQGAGTEAFF,TGTGCCAGCACGCAGGGGGCTGGCACTGAAGCTTTCTTT
TRBD2,once,TRBV6-6,TRBJ2-7,CASSYSGTSSYEQYF,TGTGCCAGCAGTTACTCCGGGACTAGTTCCTACGAGCAGTACTTC
TRBD1,NA,TRBV2,TRBJ1-1,CASSDRGGTAFF,TGTGCCAGCAGCGACAGGGGAGGTACGGCTTTCTTT
NA,NA,TRBV2,TRBJ2-4,CASSEAPWDIQYF,TGTGCCAGCAGTGAAGCTCCCTGGGACATTCAGTACTTC
NA,NA,TRBV6-5,TRBJ2-7,CAAHSPSSYEQYF,TGTGCCGCCCACAGCCCTTCCTCCTACGAGCAGTACTTC
NA,NA,TRBV19,TRBJ1-5,CASSPWDLYSNQPQHF,TGTGCCAGTAGTCCCTGGGACCTTTATAGCAATCAGCCCCAGCATTTT
NA,NA,TRBV2,TRBJ1-5,CASSEPVQPQHF,TGTGCCAGCAGTGAGCCGGTACAGCCCCAGCATTTT
TRBD2,NA,TRBV19,TRBJ2-1,CASRTSPLPSSYNEQFF,TGTGCCAGTAGGACTAGCCCCCTACCCAGCTCCTACAATGAGCAGTTCTTC
NA,NA,TRBV14,TRBJ1-5,CASSQGGGDGPQHF,TGTGCCAGCAGCCAAGGGGGAGGTGATGGGCCCCAGCATTTT
NA,NA,TRBV21-1,TRBJ1-2,CASSKALDSPVGYTF,TGTGCCAGCAGCAAAGCCCTGGACAGTCCGGTAGGCTACACCTTC
NA,NA,TRBV3-1/TRBV3-2,TRBJ2-1,CASSQGINEQFF,TGTGCCAGCAGCCAGGGGATCAATGAGCAGTTCTTC
TRBD2,NA,TRBV10-3,TRBJ2-1,CAIRDSGGSSYNEQFF,TGTGCCATCAGGGATAGCGGGGGGAGCTCCTACAATGAGCAGTTCTTC
TRBD1,NA,TRBV7-9,TRBJ1-1,CASSPPRAVRGITEAFF,TGTGCCAGCAGCCCCCCCCGGGCGGTCAGGGGGATCACTGAAGCTTTCTTT
NA,NA,TRBV3-1/TRBV3-2,TRBJ1-6,CASSQDYGAGSPLHF,TGTGCCAGCAGCCAAGATTACGGGGCCGGGTCACCCCTCCACTTT
TRBD2,NA,TRBV3-1/TRBV3-2,TRBJ2-6,CASSQDPGTSGSSGANVLTF,TGTGCCAGCAGCCAAGATCCCGGAACTAGCGGGTCCTCTGGGGCCAACGTCCTGACTTTC
TRBD2,NA,TRBV9,TRBJ2-1,CASSGPLAGDRNEQFF,TGTGCCAGCAGCGGACCCCTAGCGGGAGATAGAAATGAGCAGTTCTTC
NA,once,TRBV5-6,TRBJ2-2,CASKKTGNTGELFF,TGTGCCAGCAAAAAGACAGGAAACACCGGGGAGCTGTTTTTT
NA,NA,TRBV27,TRBJ1-3,CASSSGSWDTIYF,TGTGCCAGCAGTTCTGGGTCATGGGACACCATATATTTT
NA,NA,TRBV6-5,TRBJ1-5,CASTLDSHNQPQHF,TGTGCCAGCACTTTAGACAGCCACAATCAGCCCCAGCATTTT
TRBD2,NA,TRBV14,TRBJ2-2,CASSRISGRALTGELFF,TGTGCCAGCAGCCGTATTAGCGGGAGGGCCCTCACCGGGGAGCTGTTTTTT
NA,NA,TRBV19,TRBJ1-6,CASSIEGGRDSPLHF,TGTGCCAGTAGTATCGAAGGAGGGAGGGATTCACCCCTCCACTTT
TRBD1,NA,TRBV9,TRBJ1-2,CASSVGPGAGQGNGYTF,TGTGCCAGCAGCGTAGGGCCCGGGGCGGGACAGGGGAATGGCTACACCTTC
TRBD2,NA,TRBV27,TRBJ2-1,CASSFQVAGSNEQFF,TGTGCCAGCAGTTTCCAGGTAGCGGGATCCAATGAGCAGTTCTTC
NA,NA,TRBV7-3,TRBJ1-1,CASSLAAYTEAFF,TGTGCCAGCAGCTTAGCAGCCTACACTGAAGCTTTCTTT
NA,NA,TRBV23-1,TRBJ1-5,CASSQSLTSAGNQPQHF,TGCGCCAGCAGTCAATCGTTGACCTCCGCGGGCAATCAGCCCCAGCATTTT
NA,NA,TRBV18,TRBJ1-4,CASSPPPYSGEKLFF,TGTGCCAGCTCACCACCTCCGTATAGCGGTGAAAAACTGTTTTTT
TRBD2,NA,TRBV2,TRBJ2-7,CASSEASGKYYEQYF,TGTGCCAGCAGTGAAGCCAGCGGGAAGTACTACGAGCAGTACTTC
NA,few,TRBV6-1,TRBJ2-6,CASSGTVSSGANVLTF,TGTGCCAGCAGTGGGACAGTCAGCTCTGGGGCCAACGTCCTGACTTTC
NA,NA,TRBV9,TRBJ1-5,CASSVDLNQPQHF,TGTGCCAGCAGCGTAGATCTCAATCAGCCCCAGCATTTT
NA,NA,TRBV3-1/TRBV3-2,TRBJ1-2,CASSQDRRTPDGYTF,TGTGCCAGCAGCCAAGATAGACGGACGCCTGATGGCTACACCTTC
TRBD2,NA,TRBV7-6,TRBJ2-7,CASSSWTSGSNYEQYF,TGTGCCAGCAGCTCTTGGACTAGCGGGAGCAACTACGAGCAGTACTTC
TRBD2,NA,TRBV19,TRBJ2-7,CASSSGLAGMYEQYF,TGTGCCAGTAGCTCAGGACTAGCGGGGATGTACGAGCAGTACTTC
TRBD2,NA,TRBV4-2,TRBJ2-7,CASSQRTSIYEQYF,TGTGCCAGCAGCCAAAGGACTAGCATCTACGAGCAGTACTTC
TRBD1,NA,TRBV5-1,TRBJ1-5,CASSFTPIQDRGQNQPQHF,TGCGCCAGCAGCTTCACCCCAATTCAAGACAGGGGGCAGAATCAGCCCCAGCATTTT
NA,few,TRBV11-3,TRBJ1-1,CASSSPVGDNTEAFF,TGTGCCAGCAGCTCGCCGGTGGGAGATAACACTGAAGCTTTCTTT
NA,NA,TRBV7-2,TRBJ1-1,CASSQGRLNTEAFF,TGTGCCAGCAGTCAGGGACGGCTGAACACTGAAGCTTTCTTT
NA,NA,TRBV27,TRBJ2-1,CASSFGQINEQFF,TGTGCCAGCAGTTTTGGGCAGATTAATGAGCAGTTCTTC
TRBD1,NA,TRBV10-3,TRBJ1-1,CATRPGQGGKKAFF,TGTGCCACGCGCCCAGGACAGGGCGGTAAGAAGGCTTTCTTT